A single sample is the source of the 12 T cell receptor beta chains below, sequenced in a study of blood T cell repertoires in COVID-19. The repertoire was sequenced with immunoSEQ multiplex PCR; TCRdb's copy has only in-frame clones and lacks some. Altogether 200,000 to 250,000 clones are present, 65% to 85% being singletons, with the ten largest covering 5.5% to 7.5%. The specimen sequenced was PBMCs or T cells enriched from blood (not recorded which). These receptors were taken from a woman between 35 and 50 years old who had recovered from COVID-19.

The chain has TRBV7-8 and TRBJ1-4; D is ambiguous. The length of the CDR3 is 15 residues. The germline V gene has CDR1 SGHVS and CDR2 FQNEAQ. V was shortened by 2 bases and J by 4 bases, with 11 bases between the two germline ends. In DNA, the CDR3 is TGTGCCAGCAGCTTAATGGCAGGAAGTAATGAAAAACTGTTTTTT. This sequence encodes CASSLMAGSNEKLFF.

The chain employs TRBV18 and TRBJ2-7, with 10 bases lining up with TRBD2. The germline V gene encodes CDR1 KGHSH and CDR2 LQKENI. J gave up 5 bases and V 5 bases, and 12 bases lay outside the gene matches. The CDR3 runs 16 residues. CDR3 nucleotide sequence: TGTGCCAGCTCATATTCGGCTAGCGGGAGCGTCGACGAGCAGTACTTC. Translating gives CASSYSASGSVDEQYF.

V gene TRBV7-2 combines with J gene TRBJ1-2; 11 bases align to TRBD1. The germline gives CDR1 SGHTA, CDR2 FQGNSA. After removal of 5 bases from V and 5 bases from J, the junction contained 10 bases not matched to a gene. This CDR3 has 16 residues. CDR3 DNA: TGTGCCAGCAGCCCGGGCGTGGACAGGGGGCTTTATGGCTACACCTTC. It is translated as CASSPGVDRGLYGYTF.

The genes are TRBV18 and TRBJ2-4; the D gene is possibly TRBD1 (6 bases). The V end lost 1 base, the J end lost 0 bases, and 10 bases lay between the germline ends. This CDR3 is built from 16 residues. The germline V gene has CDR1 KGHSH and CDR2 LQKENI. CDR3 DNA sequence: TGTGCCAGCTCACCACAGAGGGGGATAGCCAAAAACATTCAGTACTTC. Its translation: CASSPQRGIAKNIQYF.

This clone was seen a single time. V and J are TRBV6-5 and TRBJ2-7; D might be TRBD1 (6 bases). Between the trimmed V and J ends, which lost 5 bases and 3 bases, there was a span of 17 bases. The CDR3 is 15 amino acids. CDR1 is MNHEY, CDR2 SVGAGI, per germline. CDR3 amino acids: CASSLTGTSFYEQYF. For the CDR3, the DNA is TGTGCCAGCAGTCTAACCGGGACAAGCTTCTACGAGCAGTACTTC.

This rearrangement joins TRBV5-1 to TRBJ1-5; 7 nucleotides agree with TRBD1. The J segment lost 3 bases and the V segment lost 4 bases, leaving 7 bases of the junction unmatched. The CDR3 covers 15 residues. Per the germline V gene, CDR1 is SGHRS and CDR2 is YFSETQ. The CDR3 DNA is TGCGCCAGCAGCCCCGGGACAGAACTCAATCAGCCCCAGCATTTT. It is translated as CASSPGTELNQPQHF.

This rearrangement joins TRBV12-3 or TRBV12-4 to TRBJ2-1; the D is unclear. There are 13 residues in the CDR3. V lost 3 bases, J lost 5 bases, and 8 bases lay in between. The chain's CDR3 is CASSLSVNNEQFF. The CDR3 coding sequence is TGTGCCAGCAGTTTGTCAGTGAACAATGAGCAGTTCTTC.

The chain carries TRBV2 and TRBJ1-6; 7 bases map to TRBD1. There are 15 residues in the CDR3. J gave up 8 bases and V 1 base, and 5 bases lay outside the gene matches. CDR1 and CDR2 from the germline V gene are SNHLY and FYNNEI. For the CDR3, the DNA is TGTGCCAGCAGTGAAGAGGTGCAGGGGGATTCACCCCTCCACTTT. Amino acids: CASSEEVQGDSPLHF. Full variable domain (missing parts from reference TRBV2 and TRBJ1-6): EPEVTQTPSHQVTQMGQEVILRCVPISNHLYFYWYRQILGQKVEFLVSFYNNEISEKSEIFDDQFSVERPDGSNFTLKIRSTKLEDSAMYFCASSEEVQGDSPLHFGNGTRLTVT.

The chain couples TRBV18 to TRBJ2-3, with TRBD2 identical over 7 bases. The J segment lost 3 bases and the V segment lost 3 bases, leaving 9 bases of the junction unmatched. CDR3 size: 16 residues. Germline V gives CDR1 KGHSH, CDR2 LQKENI. DNA of the CDR3: TGTGCCAGCTCACCCCTGGCGGGAGCTACTACAGATACGCAGTATTTT. Protein: CASSPLAGATTDTQYF. The entire variable domain, with the rest obtained from reference TRBV18 and TRBJ2-3, is as follows: NAGVMQNPRHLVRRRGQEARLRCSPMKGHSHVYWYRQLPEEGLKFMVYLQKENIIDESGMPKERFSAEFPKEGPSILRIQQVVRGDSAAYFCASSPLAGATTDTQYFGPGTRLTVL.

The genes are TRBV5-6 and TRBJ2-5; 7 bases are shared with TRBD1. Germline V gene sequence: CDR1 SGHDT, CDR2 YYEEEE. The CDR3 extends over 14 amino acids. V was pared by 4 bases and J by 3 bases, with 6 bases of the junction left unmatched. CDR3 coding DNA: TGTGCCAGCAGCGCCGGGACAGTTGAAGAGACCCAGTACTTC. Residues: CASSAGTVEETQYF.

The chain couples TRBV2 to TRBJ2-2, with 10 bases that match TRBD2. V lost 4 bases to trimming and J lost 0 bases; unmatched junction nucleotides: 8. Germline assignment: CDR1 SNHLY and CDR2 FYNNEI. The CDR3 consists of 18 residues. CDR3 coding DNA: TGTGCCAGCAGTGTGGGGATAGCGGGAGGCTCGAACACCGGGGAGCTGTTTTTT. Translating gives CASSVGIAGGSNTGELFF.

This clone was detected only a few times. This chain joins TRBV5-6 and TRBJ1-3; no clear D gene. Germline V gene sequence: CDR1 SGHDT, CDR2 YYEEEE. The CDR3 runs to 17 residues. V was clipped by 4 bases and J by 0 bases, with 17 bases between them. CDR3 nucleotide sequence: TGTGCCAGCAGCAGTGGAGACCGGGGAACCTCTGGAAACACCATATATTTT. The encoded protein is CASSSGDRGTSGNTIYF. Full variable domain (rest looked up from reference TRBV5-6 and TRBJ1-3): DAGVTQSPTHLIKTRGQQVTLRCSPKSGHDTVSWYQQALGQGPQFIFQYYEEEERQRGNFPDRFSGHQFPNYSSELNVNALLLGDSALYLCASSSGDRGTSGNTIYFGEGSWLTVV.